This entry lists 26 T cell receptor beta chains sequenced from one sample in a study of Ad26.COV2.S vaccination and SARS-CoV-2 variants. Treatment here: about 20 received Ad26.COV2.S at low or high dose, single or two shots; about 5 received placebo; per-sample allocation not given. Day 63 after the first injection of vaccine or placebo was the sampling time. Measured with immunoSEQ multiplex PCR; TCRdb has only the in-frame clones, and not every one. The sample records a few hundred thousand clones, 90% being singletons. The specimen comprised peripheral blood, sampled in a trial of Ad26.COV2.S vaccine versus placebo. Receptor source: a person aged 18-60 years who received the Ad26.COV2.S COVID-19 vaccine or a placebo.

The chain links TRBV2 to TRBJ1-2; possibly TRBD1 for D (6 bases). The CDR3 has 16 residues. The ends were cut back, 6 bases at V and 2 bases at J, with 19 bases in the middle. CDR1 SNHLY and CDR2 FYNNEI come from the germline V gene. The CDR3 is CASRTPIRGINYGYTF. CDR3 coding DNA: TGTGCCAGCAGAACTCCCATTAGGGGGATCAACTATGGCTACACCTTC.

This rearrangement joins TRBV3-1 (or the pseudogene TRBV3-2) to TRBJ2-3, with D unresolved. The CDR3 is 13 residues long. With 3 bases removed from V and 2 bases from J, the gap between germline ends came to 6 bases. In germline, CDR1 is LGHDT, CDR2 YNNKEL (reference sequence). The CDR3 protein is CASSQADTDTQYF. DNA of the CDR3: TGTGCCAGCAGCCAGGCGGACACAGATACGCAGTATTTT.

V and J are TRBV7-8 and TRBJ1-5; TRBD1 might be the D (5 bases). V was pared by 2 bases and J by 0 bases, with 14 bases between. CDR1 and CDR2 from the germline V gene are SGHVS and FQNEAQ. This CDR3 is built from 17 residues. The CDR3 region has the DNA TGTGCCAGCAGCTTACTACAAGGGGTCGATAGCAATCAGCCCCAGCATTTT. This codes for CASSLLQGVDSNQPQHF.

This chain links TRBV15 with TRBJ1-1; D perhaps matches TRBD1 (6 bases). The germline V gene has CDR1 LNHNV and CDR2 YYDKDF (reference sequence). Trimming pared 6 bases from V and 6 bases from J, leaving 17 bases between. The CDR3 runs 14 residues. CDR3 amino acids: CATRQGRARSEAFF. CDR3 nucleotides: TGTGCCACCAGACAGGGACGGGCGCGGTCTGAAGCTTTCTTT. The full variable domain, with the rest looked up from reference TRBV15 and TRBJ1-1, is DAMVIQNPRYQVTQFGKPVTLSCSQTLNHNVMYWYQQKSSQAPKLLFHYYDKDFNNEADTPDNFQSRRPNTSFCFLDIRSPGLGDTAMYLCATRQGRARSEAFFGQGTRLTVV.

In nucleotides, the CDR3 is TGCGCCAGCAGTGACACCGGGCGCTACGAGCAGTACTTC. This sequence encodes CASSDTGRYEQYF. The rearrangement joins TRBV10-1 to TRBJ2-7, with D unclear. Germline V lookup: CDR1 WNHNN, CDR2 SYGVQD (reference sequence). The CDR3 is 13 amino acids. V lost 3 bases and J lost 3, with 9 bases in between.

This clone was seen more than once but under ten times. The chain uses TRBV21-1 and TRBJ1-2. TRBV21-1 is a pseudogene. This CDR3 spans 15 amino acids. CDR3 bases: TGTGCCAGCCTGGTCCCCGTCGCCGCGCTCTATGGCTACACCTTC. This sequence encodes CASLVPVAALYGYTF.

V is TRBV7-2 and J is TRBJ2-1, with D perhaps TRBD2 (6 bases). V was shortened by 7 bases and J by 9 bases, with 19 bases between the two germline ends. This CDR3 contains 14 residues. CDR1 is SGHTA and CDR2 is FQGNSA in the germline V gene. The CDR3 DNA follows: TGTGCCAGCACCTCCGGAGGGACCTCTCGTGAGCAGTTCTTC. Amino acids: CASTSGGTSREQFF.

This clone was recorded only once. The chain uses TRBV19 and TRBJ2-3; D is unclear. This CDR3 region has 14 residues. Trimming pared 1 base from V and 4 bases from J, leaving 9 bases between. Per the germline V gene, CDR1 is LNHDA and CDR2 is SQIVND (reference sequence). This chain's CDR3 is CASSIGPPPDTQYF. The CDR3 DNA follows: TGTGCCAGTAGTATAGGGCCACCCCCAGATACGCAGTATTTT.

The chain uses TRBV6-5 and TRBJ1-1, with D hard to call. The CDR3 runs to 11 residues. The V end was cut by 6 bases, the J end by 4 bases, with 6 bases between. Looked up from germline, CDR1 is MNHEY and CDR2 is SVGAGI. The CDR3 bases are TGTGCCAGCAGGAGACTCACTGAAGCTTTCTTT. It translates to CASRRLTEAFF.

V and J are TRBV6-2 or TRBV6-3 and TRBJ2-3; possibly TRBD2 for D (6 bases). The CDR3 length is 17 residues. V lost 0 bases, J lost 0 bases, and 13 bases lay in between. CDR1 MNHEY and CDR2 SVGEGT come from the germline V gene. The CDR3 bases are TGTGCCAGCAGTTACTCGACGTTTGGGACTAGCACAGATACGCAGTATTTT. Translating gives CASSYSTFGTSTDTQYF.

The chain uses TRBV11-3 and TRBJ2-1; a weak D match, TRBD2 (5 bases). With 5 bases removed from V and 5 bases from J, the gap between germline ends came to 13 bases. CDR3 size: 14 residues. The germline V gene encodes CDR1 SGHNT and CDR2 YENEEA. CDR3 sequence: CASSAHIGNNEQFF. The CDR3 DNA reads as TGTGCCAGCAGCGCTCACATCGGGAACAATGAGCAGTTCTTC.

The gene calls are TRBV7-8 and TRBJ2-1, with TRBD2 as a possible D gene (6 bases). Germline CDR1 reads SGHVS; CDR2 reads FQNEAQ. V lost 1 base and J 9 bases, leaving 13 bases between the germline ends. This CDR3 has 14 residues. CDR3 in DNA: TGTGCCAGCAGCTTAGAGGCTAGCGCCACTGAGCAGTTCTTC. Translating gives CASSLEASATEQFF.

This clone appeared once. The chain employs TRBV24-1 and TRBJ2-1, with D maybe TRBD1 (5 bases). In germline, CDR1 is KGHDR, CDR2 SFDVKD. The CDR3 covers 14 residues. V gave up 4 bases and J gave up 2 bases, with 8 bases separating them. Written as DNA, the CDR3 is TGTGCCACCAGTGACAGGGCGGCCTACAATGAGCAGTTCTTC. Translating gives CATSDRAAYNEQFF.

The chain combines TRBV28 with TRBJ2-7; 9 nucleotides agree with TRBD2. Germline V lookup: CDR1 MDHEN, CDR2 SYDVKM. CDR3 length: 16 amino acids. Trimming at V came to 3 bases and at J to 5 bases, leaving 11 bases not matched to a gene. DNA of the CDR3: TGTGCCAGCAGTTTTGGAGCTAGCGGGATAGTAAACGAGCAGTACTTC. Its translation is CASSFGASGIVNEQYF.

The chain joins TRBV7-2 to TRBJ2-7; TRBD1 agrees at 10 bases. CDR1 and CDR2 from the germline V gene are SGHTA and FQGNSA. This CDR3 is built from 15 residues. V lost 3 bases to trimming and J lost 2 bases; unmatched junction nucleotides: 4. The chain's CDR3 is CASSFSGTGAYEQYF. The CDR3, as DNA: TGTGCCAGCAGCTTTTCCGGGACAGGGGCCTACGAGCAGTACTTC.

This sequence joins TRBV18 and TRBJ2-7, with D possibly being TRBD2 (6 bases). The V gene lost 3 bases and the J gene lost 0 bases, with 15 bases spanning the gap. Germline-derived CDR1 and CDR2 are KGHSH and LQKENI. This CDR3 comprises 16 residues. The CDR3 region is CASSPSSTGGSYEQYF. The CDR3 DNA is TGTGCCAGCTCACCTTCCTCGACCGGGGGCTCCTACGAGCAGTACTTC.

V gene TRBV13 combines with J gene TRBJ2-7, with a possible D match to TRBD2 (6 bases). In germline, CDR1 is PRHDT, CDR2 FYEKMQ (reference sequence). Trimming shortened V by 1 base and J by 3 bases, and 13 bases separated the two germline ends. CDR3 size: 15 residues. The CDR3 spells CASSLEGGVDYEQYF. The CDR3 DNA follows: TGTGCCAGCAGCTTAGAAGGAGGGGTTGACTACGAGCAGTACTTC.

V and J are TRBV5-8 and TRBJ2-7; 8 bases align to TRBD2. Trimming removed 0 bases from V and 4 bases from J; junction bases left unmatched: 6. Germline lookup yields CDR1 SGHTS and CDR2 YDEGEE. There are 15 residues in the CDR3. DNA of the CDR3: TGTGCCAGCAGCTTGGTTCTAGCGGGTGAATACGAGCAGTACTTC. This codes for CASSLVLAGEYEQYF.

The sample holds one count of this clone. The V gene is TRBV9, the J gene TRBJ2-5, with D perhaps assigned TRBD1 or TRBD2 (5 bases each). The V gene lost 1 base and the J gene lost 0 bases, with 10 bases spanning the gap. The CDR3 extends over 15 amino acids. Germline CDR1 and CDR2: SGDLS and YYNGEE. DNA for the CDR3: TGTGCCAGCAGCGTACTTGGGACGTACCAAGAGACCCAGTACTTC. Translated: CASSVLGTYQETQYF.

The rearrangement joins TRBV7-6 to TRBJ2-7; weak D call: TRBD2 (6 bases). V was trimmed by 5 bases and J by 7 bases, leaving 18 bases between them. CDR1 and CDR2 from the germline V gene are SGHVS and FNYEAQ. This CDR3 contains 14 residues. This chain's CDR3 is CASSQIKGTWEQYF. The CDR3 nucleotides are TGTGCCAGCAGCCAAATAAAAGGGACTTGGGAGCAGTACTTC.

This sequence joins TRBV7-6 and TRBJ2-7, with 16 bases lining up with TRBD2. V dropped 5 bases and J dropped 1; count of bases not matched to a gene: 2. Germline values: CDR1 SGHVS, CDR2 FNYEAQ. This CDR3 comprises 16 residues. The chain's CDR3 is CASSTGLAGGSYEQYF. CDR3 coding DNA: TGTGCCAGCAGCACGGGACTAGCGGGAGGGTCCTACGAGCAGTACTTC.

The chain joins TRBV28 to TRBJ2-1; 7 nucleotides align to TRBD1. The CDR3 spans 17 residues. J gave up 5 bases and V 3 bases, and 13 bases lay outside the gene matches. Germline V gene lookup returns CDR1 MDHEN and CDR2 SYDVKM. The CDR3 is CASSLRLVGTVDNEQFF. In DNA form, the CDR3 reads TGTGCCAGCAGTTTGAGGCTCGTGGGGACAGTAGACAATGAGCAGTTCTTC.

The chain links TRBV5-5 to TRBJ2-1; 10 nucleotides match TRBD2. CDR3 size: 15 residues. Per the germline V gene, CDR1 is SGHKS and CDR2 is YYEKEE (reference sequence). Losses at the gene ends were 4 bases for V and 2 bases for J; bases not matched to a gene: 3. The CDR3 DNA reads TGTGCCAGCAGCCCGACTAGCGGGCCCTACAATGAGCAGTTCTTC. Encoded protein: CASSPTSGPYNEQFF.

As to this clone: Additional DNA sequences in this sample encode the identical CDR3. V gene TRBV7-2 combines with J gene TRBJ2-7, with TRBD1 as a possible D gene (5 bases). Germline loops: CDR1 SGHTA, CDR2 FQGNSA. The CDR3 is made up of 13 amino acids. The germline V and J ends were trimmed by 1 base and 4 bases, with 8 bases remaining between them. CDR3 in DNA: TGTGCCAGCAGCTTAGATCCAGGGTACGAGCAGTACTTC. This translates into CASSLDPGYEQYF. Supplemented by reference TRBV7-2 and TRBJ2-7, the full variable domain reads GAGVSQSPSNKVTEKGKDVELRCDPISGHTALYWYRQSLGQGLEFLIYFQGNSAPDKSGLPSDRFSAERTGGSVSTLTIQRTQQEDSAVYLCASSLDPGYEQYFGPGTRLTVT.

The CDR3 nucleotides are TGTGTCGCCGGACCGATCACTGAAGCTTTCTTT. It codes for CVAGPITEAFF. The chain carries TRBV24-1 and TRBJ1-1; D is uncertain. This CDR3 region has 11 residues. Germline V CDR1 and CDR2: KGHDR, SFDVKD.

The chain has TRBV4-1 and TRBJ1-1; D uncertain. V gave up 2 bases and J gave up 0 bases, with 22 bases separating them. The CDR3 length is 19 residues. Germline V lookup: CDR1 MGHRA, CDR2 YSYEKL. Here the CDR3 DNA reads TGCGCCAGCAGCCAATTCCCAATTGGGCAGACTGATATGAACACTGAAGCTTTCTTT. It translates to CASSQFPIGQTDMNTEAFF.